Presented here are 30 T cell receptor beta chains from one specimen sequenced in a study of blood T cells in healthy people across ages. The second PCR ran about 6 to 12 cycles with a sample-barcoded 5' primer and J-beta primers. Each CDR3 protein is one row after TCRdb ran MiXCR on the 5' RACE reads. Of 1.8 million or so distinct CDR3 sequences in the sample, 30% to 40% are singletons; the top ten hold 20% to 25%. What was sequenced was blood. The receptors here all came from a human donor in good health.

This clonotype was seen a handful of times. The rearrangement links TRBV5-6 to TRBJ2-3, with D perhaps TRBD2 (5 bases). The CDR3 length is 18 residues. V was pared by 3 bases and J by 2 bases, with 22 bases between. Germline V CDR1 and CDR2: SGHDT, YYEEEE. The CDR3 reads CASSYPAGLDLNTDTQYF. CDR3 coding DNA: TGTGCCAGCAGCTACCCCGCTGGGCTGGACTTGAACACAGATACGCAGTATTTT.

This clonotype was counted a few times. The J gene is TRBJ1-2, the V gene TRBV6-2 or TRBV6-3; no firm D call. Germline V gene lookup returns CDR1 MNHEY and CDR2 SVGEGT. CDR3 size: 12 residues. The germline V and J ends were trimmed by 6 bases and 3 bases, with 8 bases remaining between them. Written as DNA, the CDR3 is TGTGCCAGCAGCCGCGGGTACTATGGCTACACCTTC. Protein product: CASSRGYYGYTF.

The gene calls are TRBV4-3 and TRBJ2-5; D may be TRBD2 (7 bases). The end of the DNA fits TRBJ2-7 better, so the J call may be wrong. Germline CDR1 LGHNA, CDR2 YSLEER. This CDR3 contains 16 residues. CDR3 nucleotides: TGCGCCAGCAGCCAAGCTTGGGGAGGGGGATCCTACGAGCAGTACTTC. It is translated as CASSQAWGGGSYEQYF.

This clonotype was found a few times. The V gene is TRBV6-6, the J gene TRBJ2-2, with 10 positions matching TRBD2. Unmatched junction bases numbered 12, after V lost 8 bases and J lost 6 bases. This CDR3 contains 16 residues. Germline assignment: CDR1 MNHNY and CDR2 SVGAGI (reference sequence). As DNA, the CDR3 is TGTGCCAGCTCTTTAGCGGGGGGTAAAATTGCCGGGGAGCTGTTTTTT. Translating gives CASSLAGGKIAGELFF.

Regarding this clonotype: A much larger clonotype is one base distant, so this may be a read error. This chain links TRBV29-1 with TRBJ2-1, with D uncertain. The CDR3 consists of 11 residues. The germline V gene has CDR1 SQVTM and CDR2 ANQGSEA. The germline V and J ends were trimmed by 7 bases and 10 bases, with 14 bases remaining between them. The CDR3: CSASMFNEQFF. CDR3 nucleotides: TGCAGCGCGTCCATGTTCAACGAGCAGTTCTTC.

V gene TRBV5-1 combines with J gene TRBJ2-2; no reliable D call. Germline lookup yields CDR1 SGHRS and CDR2 YFSETQ. Trimming cost V 4 bases and J 10 bases, with 11 bases left between them. CDR3 length: 12 residues. The CDR3 spells CASSASLEELFF. CDR3 coding DNA: TGCGCCAGCAGCGCGTCACTGGAGGAGCTGTTTTTT. Full variable domain (outside the CDR3, taken from reference TRBV5-1 and TRBJ2-2): KAGVTQTPRYLIKTRGQQVTLSCSPISGHRSVSWYQQTPGQGLQFLFEYFSETQRNKGNFPGRFSGRQFSNSRSEMNVSTLELGDSALYLCASSASLEELFFGEGSRLTVL.

The chain uses TRBV28 and TRBJ1-2; D is unresolved. CDR1 MDHEN and CDR2 SYDVKM come from the germline V gene. The V gene lost 2 bases and the J gene lost 3 bases, with 13 bases spanning the gap. The CDR3 runs to 15 residues. For the CDR3, the DNA is TGTGCCAGCAGTTTAAATGGCAGGACCTACTATGGCTACACCTTC. Its translation: CASSLNGRTYYGYTF.

This clonotype appeared a few times. This chain uses TRBV20-1 with TRBJ2-7; D is unresolved. The CDR3 sequence is 13 residues long. Trimming pared 4 bases from V and 3 bases from J, leaving 13 bases between. CDR1 and CDR2 (germline): DFQATT, SNEGSKA (reference sequence). CDR3 loop: CSATSDLDYEQYF. The CDR3 DNA follows: TGCAGTGCTACATCTGACCTAGACTACGAGCAGTACTTC.

The V gene is TRBV29-1, the J gene TRBJ1-1, with 7 bases identical to TRBD1. Per germline, CDR1 SQVTM and CDR2 ANQGSEA. This CDR3 spans 11 amino acids. J lost 8 bases, V lost 3 bases, and 3 bases had no gene match. DNA of the CDR3: TGCAGCGTTGATAGACAGGGAGAAGCTTTCTTT. It codes for CSVDRQGEAFF.

This clonotype appeared a single time. CDR3 sequence: CASSYNQDRVGTDTQYF. The CDR3 coding sequence is TGTGCCAGCAGTTATAACCAGGACAGGGTTGGTACAGATACGCAGTATTTT. This rearrangement joins TRBV5-5 to TRBJ2-3, with 8 bases aligning to TRBD1. J gave up 3 bases and V 5 bases, and 14 bases lay outside the gene matches. CDR3 length equals 17 residues. Germline loops: CDR1 SGHKS, CDR2 YYEKEE (reference sequence).

Regarding this clonotype: Germline and junction disagree at one end, which may indicate a read error. The rearrangement joins TRBV7-7 to TRBJ2-7; TRBD1 might be the D (5 bases). Germline CDR1 is SSHAT and CDR2 is FNYEAQ (reference sequence). The CDR3 totals 14 residues. CDR3 sequence: CASSRDSYSYEQYF. For the CDR3, the DNA is TGTGCTAGCAGCCGCGACAGCTACTCCTACGAGCAGTACTTC. The variable domain in full, with the rest retrieved from reference TRBV7-7 and TRBJ2-7, is GAGVSQSPRYKVTKRGQDVTLRCDPISSHATLYWYQQALGQGPEFLTYFNYEAQPDKSGLPSDRFSAERPEGSISTLTIQRTEQRDSAMYRCASSRDSYSYEQYFGPGTRLTVT.

V usage is TRBV14 and J usage is TRBJ2-4; D may be TRBD2 (6 bases). The J call may be wrong; the DNA end is better matched by TRBJ2-7. CDR1 and CDR2 from the germline V gene are SGHDN and FVKESK. The CDR3 is made up of 12 amino acids. The CDR3, as DNA: TGTGCCAGTGGGACTCTGACCTACGAGCAGTACTTC. Protein: CASGTLTYEQYF.

This clonotype was counted between two and nine times. The chain employs TRBV7-2 and TRBJ2-3, with 7 bases that match TRBD2. The CDR3 contains 14 residues. CDR1 and CDR2 (germline): SGHTA, FQGNSA. Losses at the gene ends were 6 bases for V and 1 base for J; bases not matched to a gene: 4. CDR3 amino acids: CASRSRGGTDTQYF. DNA of the CDR3: TGTGCCAGCAGATCCCGGGGGGGCACAGATACGCAGTATTTT.

V gene TRBV3-1 combines with J gene TRBJ1-2, with unresolved D. Trimming shortened V by 0 bases and J by 5 bases, and 10 bases separated the two germline ends. The germline gives CDR1 LGHDT, CDR2 YNNKEL (reference sequence). This CDR3 region has 14 residues. The DNA of the CDR3 is TGTGCCAGCAGCCAAGATCTGGAGTCGTATGGCTACACCTTC. Translated: CASSQDLESYGYTF. The full variable domain, in which reference TRBV3-1 and TRBJ1-2 provide the parts outside the CDR3, is DTAVSQTPKYLVTQMGNDKSIKCEQNLGHDTMYWYKQDSKKFLKIMFSYNNKELIINETVPNRFSPKSPDKAHLNLHINSLELGDSAVYFCASSQDLESYGYTFGSGTRLTVV.

This clonotype was recorded once. Possible read error: a much larger clone is one base away. The chain employs TRBV20-1 and TRBJ2-6; D gene ambiguous. The germline V gene has CDR1 DFQATT and CDR2 SNEGSKA (reference sequence). Trimming removed 8 bases at V and 0 bases at J, with 11 bases between. The CDR3 loop spans 14 amino acids. The CDR3 loop is CSTTGSSGANVLTF. The CDR3 DNA reads TGCAGTACTACTGGCAGCTCTGGGGCCAACGTCCTGACTTTC.

This rearrangement joins TRBV6-5 to TRBJ1-5, with 7 bases matching TRBD1. Germline V gene data show CDR1 as MNHEY and CDR2 as SVGAGI. This CDR3 contains 15 residues. J lost 4 bases, V lost 8 bases, and 11 bases had no gene match. The DNA of the CDR3 is TGTGCCAGCCGGGCGCGACAGGGTTTTAATCAGCCCCAGCATTTT. This codes for CASRARQGFNQPQHF.

V usage is TRBV6-5 and J usage is TRBJ1-1, with 9 nucleotides matching TRBD1. Germline V gives CDR1 MNHEY, CDR2 SVGAGI. J was trimmed by 10 bases and V by 2 bases; bases with no gene match: 20. The CDR3 sequence is 18 residues long. This CDR3 is CASSYATGGPGWSVGAFF. The CDR3 nucleotides are TGTGCCAGCAGTTACGCAACAGGGGGCCCCGGTTGGAGCGTTGGAGCTTTCTTT.

V usage is TRBV4-1 and J usage is TRBJ2-1; TRBD2 agrees at 8 bases. The CDR3 is 16 residues long. CDR1 and CDR2 (germline): MGHRA, YSYEKL. With 0 bases clipped from V and 8 bases from J, the junction kept 9 bases outside the gene matches. This CDR3 reads CASSQDRSSGVDEQFF. DNA of the CDR3: TGCGCCAGCAGCCAAGACCGCAGTAGCGGGGTCGATGAGCAGTTCTTC.

The chain recombines TRBV11-2 with TRBJ2-5; D is possibly TRBD2 (5 bases). The CDR3 loop spans 14 amino acids. The germline V gene has CDR1 SGHAT and CDR2 FQNNGV. V was pared by 5 bases and J by 5 bases, with 15 bases between. DNA for the CDR3: TGTGCCAGCAGCCCGGATGGGAGTGGGGAGACCCAGTACTTC. Protein sequence: CASSPDGSGETQYF.

The chain has TRBV20-1 and TRBJ2-5; 11 nucleotides match TRBD1. The better agreement between TRBJ2-7 and the DNA end casts doubt on the J call. This CDR3 has 15 amino acids. Germline CDR1 and CDR2: DFQATT and SNEGSKA (reference sequence). CDR3: CSASLRDRGSDEQYF. The CDR3 region has the DNA TGCAGTGCTAGCCTCCGGGACAGGGGGTCGGACGAGCAGTACTTC.

V usage is TRBV29-1 and J usage is TRBJ1-3, with 9 bases lining up with TRBD1. This CDR3 is 15 amino acids long. Germline CDR1 is SQVTM and CDR2 is ANQGSEA. Trimming took 7 bases from V and 4 from J; bases not matched to a gene: 11. CDR3 amino acids: CSAVKGQGIGNTIYF. The CDR3 nucleotides are TGCAGCGCCGTTAAGGGACAGGGTATCGGAAACACCATATATTTT.

As DNA, the CDR3 is TGTGCTAGTGGTTCACACGGAGCTAACTATGGCTACACCTTC. It codes for CASGSHGANYGYTF. The genes are TRBV12-5 and TRBJ1-2; no reliable D call. CDR1 and CDR2 (germline): LGHNT, FRNRAP. This CDR3 has 14 residues. Trimming stripped 4 bases from V and 0 bases from J, with 9 bases between.

This clonotype was observed a few times. The V gene is TRBV29-1, the J gene TRBJ2-1; 15 bases map to TRBD2. Per germline, CDR1 SQVTM and CDR2 ANQGSEA. The CDR3 is made up of 16 amino acids. After removal of 6 bases from V and 2 bases from J, the junction contained 5 bases not matched to a gene. CDR3 nucleotides: TGCAGCGTGACGGGACTAGCGGGGGGAGCCTACAATGAGCAGTTCTTC. It yields the protein CSVTGLAGGAYNEQFF.

The chain has TRBV7-9 and TRBJ1-2; TRBD1 might be the D (6 bases). Trimming removed 0 bases at V and 3 bases at J, with 20 bases between. Germline assignment: CDR1 SEHNR and CDR2 FQNEAQ (reference sequence). This CDR3 is 18 amino acids long. CDR3 region: CASSLASGGTSWDYGYTF. CDR3 coding DNA: TGTGCCAGCAGCTTAGCATCAGGCGGGACAAGTTGGGACTATGGCTACACCTTC.

Here the CDR3 DNA reads TGCGCCAGCAGCCGCCTCAGGGGGGGAACGGGGGGGCTAGCGTCCTACAATGAGCAGTTCTTC. Protein: CASSRLRGGTGGLASYNEQFF. The V and J genes are TRBV4-3 and TRBJ2-1; maybe TRBD2 (8 bases). Trimming cost V 4 bases and J 1 base, with 29 bases left between them. CDR3 length: 21 residues. Germline lookup yields CDR1 LGHNA and CDR2 YSLEER.

This clonotype was picked up a small number of times. The chain carries TRBV24-1 and TRBJ2-4; 7 bases line up with TRBD1. TRBJ2-7 explains the end of the DNA better; the J call may be wrong. The CDR3 length is 12 residues. Germline V lookup: CDR1 KGHDR, CDR2 SFDVKD. The CDR3 here is CASTTGSYEQYF. Here the CDR3 DNA reads TGTGCCTCCACGACAGGGAGCTACGAGCAGTACTTC.

CDR3 bases: TGTGCCAGCAGCGAACTAGCAGATTCCTACAATGAGCAGTACTTC. Translation: CASSELADSYNEQYF. This chain connects TRBV5-5 to TRBJ2-7; possible D gene TRBD2, 6 bases. Trimming removed 4 bases at V and 7 bases at J, with 21 bases between. Germline V gene sequence: CDR1 SGHKS, CDR2 YYEKEE (reference sequence). This CDR3 comprises 15 residues.

V usage is TRBV29-1 and J usage is TRBJ1-2; D uncertain. Trimming cost V 8 bases and J 8 bases, with 18 bases left between them. Germline CDR1 SQVTM, CDR2 ANQGSEA. This CDR3 is built from 12 residues. The CDR3 region has the DNA TGCAGCTATCAAGACCAGGTCCGAGGCTACACCTTC. Translating it yields CSYQDQVRGYTF.

This clonotype was counted at least ten times. The chain is built from TRBV7-9 and TRBJ2-3; D is unresolved. Trimming removed 1 base at V and 0 bases at J, with 5 bases between. Germline V CDR1 and CDR2: SEHNR, FQNEAQ (reference sequence). The CDR3 spans 14 residues. The CDR3 sequence: CASSLVDSTDTQYF. CDR3 coding DNA: TGTGCCAGCAGCTTAGTGGACAGCACAGATACGCAGTATTTT.

In this sample, this clonotype turned up a few times. The chain carries TRBV6-5 and TRBJ2-3, with D uncertain. Germline CDR1 and CDR2: MNHEY and SVGAGI. The CDR3 extends over 15 amino acids. The V end lost 6 bases, the J end lost 0 bases, and 13 bases lay between the germline ends. The chain's CDR3 is CASRLDGQSTDTQYF. The CDR3 DNA reads TGTGCCAGCAGGCTCGACGGCCAAAGCACAGATACGCAGTATTTT.